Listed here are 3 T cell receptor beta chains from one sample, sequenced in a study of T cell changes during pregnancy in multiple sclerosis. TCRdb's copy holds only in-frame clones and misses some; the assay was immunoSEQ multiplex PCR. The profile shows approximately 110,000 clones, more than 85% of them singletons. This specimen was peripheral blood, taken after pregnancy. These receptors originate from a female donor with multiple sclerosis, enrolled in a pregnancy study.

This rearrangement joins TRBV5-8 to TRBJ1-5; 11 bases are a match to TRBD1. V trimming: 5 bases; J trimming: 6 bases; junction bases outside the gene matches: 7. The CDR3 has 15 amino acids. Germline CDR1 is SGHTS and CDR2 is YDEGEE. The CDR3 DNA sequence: TGTGCCAGCAGGGTGGACAGGGGGCGCGGTCAGCCCCAGCATTTT. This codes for CASRVDRGRGQPQHF.

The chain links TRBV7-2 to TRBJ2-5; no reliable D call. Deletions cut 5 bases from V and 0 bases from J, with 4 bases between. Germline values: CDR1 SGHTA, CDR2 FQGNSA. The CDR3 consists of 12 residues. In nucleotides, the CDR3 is TGTGCCAGCAGCCCGTACCAAGAGACCCAGTACTTC. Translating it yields CASSPYQETQYF.

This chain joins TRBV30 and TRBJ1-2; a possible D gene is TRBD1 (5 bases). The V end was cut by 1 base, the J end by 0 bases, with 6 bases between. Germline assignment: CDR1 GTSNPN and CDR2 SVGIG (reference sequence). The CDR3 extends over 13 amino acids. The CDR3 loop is CAWSATANYGYTF. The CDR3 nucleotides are TGTGCCTGGAGTGCGACAGCTAACTATGGCTACACCTTC.